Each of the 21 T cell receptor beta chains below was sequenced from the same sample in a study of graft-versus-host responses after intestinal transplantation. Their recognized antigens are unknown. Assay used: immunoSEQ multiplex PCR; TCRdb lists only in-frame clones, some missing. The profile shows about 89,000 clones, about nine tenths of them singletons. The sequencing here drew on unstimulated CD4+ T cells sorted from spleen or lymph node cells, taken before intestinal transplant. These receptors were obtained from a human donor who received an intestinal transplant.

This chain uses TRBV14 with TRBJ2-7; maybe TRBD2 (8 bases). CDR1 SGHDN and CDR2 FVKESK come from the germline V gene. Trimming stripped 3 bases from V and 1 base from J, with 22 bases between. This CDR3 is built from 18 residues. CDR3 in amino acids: CASSQPRDSGRRSYEQYF. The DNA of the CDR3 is TGTGCCAGCAGCCAGCCCCGGGACAGCGGGAGAAGATCCTACGAGCAGTACTTC.

This CDR3 is CSVLSGRINEQFF. The CDR3 coding sequence is TGCAGCGTCTTAAGCGGGAGGATCAATGAGCAGTTCTTC. V gene TRBV29-1 combines with J gene TRBJ2-1, with 9 bases that match TRBD2. Looked up from germline, CDR1 is SQVTM and CDR2 is ANQGSEA. This CDR3 comprises 13 residues. The J segment lost 6 bases and the V segment lost 6 bases, leaving 6 bases of the junction unmatched.

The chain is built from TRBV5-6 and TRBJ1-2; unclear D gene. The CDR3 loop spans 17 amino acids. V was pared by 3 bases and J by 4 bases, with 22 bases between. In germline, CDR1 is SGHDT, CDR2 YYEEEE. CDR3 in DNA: TGTGCCAGCAGCTCCATAATCGACGGCCCTATTACCTATGGCTACACCTTC. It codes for CASSSIIDGPITYGYTF.

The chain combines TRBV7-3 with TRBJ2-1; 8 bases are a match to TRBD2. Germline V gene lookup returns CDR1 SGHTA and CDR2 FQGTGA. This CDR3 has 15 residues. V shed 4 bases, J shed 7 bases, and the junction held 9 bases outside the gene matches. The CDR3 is CASSYLGTSVNEQFF. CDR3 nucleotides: TGTGCCAGCAGCTACCTAGGGACTAGTGTAAATGAGCAGTTCTTC. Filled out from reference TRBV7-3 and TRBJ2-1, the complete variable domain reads GAGVSQTPSNKVTEKGKYVELRCDPISGHTALYWYRQSLGQGPEFLIYFQGTGAADDSGLPNDRFFAVRPEGSVSTLKIQRTERGDSAVYLCASSYLGTSVNEQFFGPGTRLTVL.

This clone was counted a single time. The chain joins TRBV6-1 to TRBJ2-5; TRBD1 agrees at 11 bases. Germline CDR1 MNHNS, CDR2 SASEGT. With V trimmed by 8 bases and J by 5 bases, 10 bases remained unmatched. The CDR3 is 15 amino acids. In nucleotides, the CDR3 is TGTGCCAGCGGAAATTGGGACAGGGGGGCCGAGACCCAGTACTTC. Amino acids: CASGNWDRGAETQYF.

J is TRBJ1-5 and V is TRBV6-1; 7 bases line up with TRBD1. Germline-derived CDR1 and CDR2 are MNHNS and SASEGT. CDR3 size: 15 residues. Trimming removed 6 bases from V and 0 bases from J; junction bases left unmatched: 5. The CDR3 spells CASSGTAISNQPQHF. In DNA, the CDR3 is TGTGCCAGCAGCGGGACAGCCATTAGCAATCAGCCCCAGCATTTT.

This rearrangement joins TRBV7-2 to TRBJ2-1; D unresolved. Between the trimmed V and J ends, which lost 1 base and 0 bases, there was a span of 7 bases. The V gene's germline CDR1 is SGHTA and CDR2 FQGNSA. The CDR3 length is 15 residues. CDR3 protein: CASSLGLSSYNEQFF. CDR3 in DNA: TGTGCCAGCAGCTTAGGTCTTAGCTCCTACAATGAGCAGTTCTTC.

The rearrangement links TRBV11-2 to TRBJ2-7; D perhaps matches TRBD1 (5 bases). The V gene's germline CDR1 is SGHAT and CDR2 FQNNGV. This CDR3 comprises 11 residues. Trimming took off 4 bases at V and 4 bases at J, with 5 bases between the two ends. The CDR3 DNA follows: TGTGCCAGCAGCTCAGGGTACGAGCAGTACTTC. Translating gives CASSSGYEQYF.

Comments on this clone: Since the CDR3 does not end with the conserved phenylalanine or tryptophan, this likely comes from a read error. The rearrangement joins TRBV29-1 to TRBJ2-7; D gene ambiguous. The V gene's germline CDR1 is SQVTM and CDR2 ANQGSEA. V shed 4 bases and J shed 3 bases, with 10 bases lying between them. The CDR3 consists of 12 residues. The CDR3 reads CSVARTNYEQYS. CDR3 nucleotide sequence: TGCAGCGTTGCCCGGACGAACTACGAGCAGTACTCC.

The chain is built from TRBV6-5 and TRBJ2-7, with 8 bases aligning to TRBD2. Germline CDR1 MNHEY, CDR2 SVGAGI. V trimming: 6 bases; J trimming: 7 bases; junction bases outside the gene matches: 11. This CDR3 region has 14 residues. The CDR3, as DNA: TGTGCCAGCAGAGAGAGCGGGAGTAGAGGTGAGCAGTACTTC. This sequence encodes CASRESGSRGEQYF.

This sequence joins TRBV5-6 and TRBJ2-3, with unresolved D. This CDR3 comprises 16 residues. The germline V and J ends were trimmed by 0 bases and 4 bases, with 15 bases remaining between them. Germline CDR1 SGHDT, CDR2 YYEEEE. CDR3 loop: CASSLVRRLDADTQYF. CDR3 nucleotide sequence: TGTGCCAGCAGCTTGGTTCGCAGGCTGGACGCAGATACGCAGTATTTT.

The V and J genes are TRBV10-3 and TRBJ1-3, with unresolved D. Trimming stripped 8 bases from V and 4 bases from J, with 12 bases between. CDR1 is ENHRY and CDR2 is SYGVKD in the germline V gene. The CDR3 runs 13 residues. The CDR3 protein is CAIAGGVGNTIYF. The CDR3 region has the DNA TGTGCCATCGCGGGTGGCGTAGGAAACACCATATATTTT.

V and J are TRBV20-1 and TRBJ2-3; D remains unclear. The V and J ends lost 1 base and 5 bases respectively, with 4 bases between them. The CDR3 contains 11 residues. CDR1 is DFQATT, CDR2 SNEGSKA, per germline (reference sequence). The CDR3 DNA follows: TGCAGTGCTAGAGGGGGAGATACGCAGTATTTT. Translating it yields CSARGGDTQYF.

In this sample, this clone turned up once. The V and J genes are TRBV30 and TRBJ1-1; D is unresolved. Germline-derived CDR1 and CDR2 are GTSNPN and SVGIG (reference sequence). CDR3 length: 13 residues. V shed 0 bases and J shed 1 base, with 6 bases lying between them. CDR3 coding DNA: TGTGCCTGGAGTGTTAAGGGGAACACTGAAGCTTTCTTT. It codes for CAWSVKGNTEAFF.

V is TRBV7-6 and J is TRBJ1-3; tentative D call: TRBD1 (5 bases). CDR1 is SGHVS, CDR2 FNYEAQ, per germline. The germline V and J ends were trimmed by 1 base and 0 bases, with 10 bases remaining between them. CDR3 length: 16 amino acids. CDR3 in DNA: TGTGCCAGCAGCTTAGAGTCGGGGGGCTCTGGAAACACCATATATTTT. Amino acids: CASSLESGGSGNTIYF. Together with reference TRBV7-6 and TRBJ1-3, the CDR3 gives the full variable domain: GAGVSQSPRYKVTKRGQDVALRCDPISGHVSLYWYRQALGQGPEFLTYFNYEAQQDKSGLPNDRFSAERPEGSISTLTIQRTEQRDSAMYRCASSLESGGSGNTIYFGEGSWLTVV.

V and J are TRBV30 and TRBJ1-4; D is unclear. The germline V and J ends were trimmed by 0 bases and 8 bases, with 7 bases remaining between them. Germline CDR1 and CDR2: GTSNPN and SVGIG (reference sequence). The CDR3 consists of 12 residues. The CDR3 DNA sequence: TGTGCCTGGAGTGTACGGCTCGAAAAACTGTTTTTT. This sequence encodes CAWSVRLEKLFF.

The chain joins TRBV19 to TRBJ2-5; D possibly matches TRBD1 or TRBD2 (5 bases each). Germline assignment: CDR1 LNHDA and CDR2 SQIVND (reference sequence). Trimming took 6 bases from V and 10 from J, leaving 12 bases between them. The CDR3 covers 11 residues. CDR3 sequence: CASRKRGVQYF. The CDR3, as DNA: TGTGCCAGTAGGAAGAGAGGGGTCCAGTACTTC.

The CDR3, as DNA: TGTGCCAGCAGCCCGCTCGCGCAGGGGAGCTTGGGGACAGATACGCAGTATTTT. It specifies CASSPLAQGSLGTDTQYF. The rearrangement joins TRBV7-6 to TRBJ2-3; a possible D gene is TRBD1 (6 bases). This CDR3 contains 18 residues. V shed 5 bases and J shed 3 bases, with 24 bases lying between them. Germline V gene data show CDR1 as SGHVS and CDR2 as FNYEAQ.

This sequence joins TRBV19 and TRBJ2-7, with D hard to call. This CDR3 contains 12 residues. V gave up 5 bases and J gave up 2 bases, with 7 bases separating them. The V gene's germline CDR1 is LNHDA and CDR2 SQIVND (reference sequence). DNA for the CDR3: TGTGCCAGTAGTGACGGAGCCTACGAGCAGTACTTC. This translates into CASSDGAYEQYF.

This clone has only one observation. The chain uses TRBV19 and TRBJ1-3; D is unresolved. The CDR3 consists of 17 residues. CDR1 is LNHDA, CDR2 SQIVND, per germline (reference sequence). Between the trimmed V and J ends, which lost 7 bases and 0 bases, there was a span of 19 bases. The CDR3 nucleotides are TGTGCCAGTACCCTGGACTCCGCAGCCAGCTCTGGAAACACCATATATTTT. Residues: CASTLDSAASSGNTIYF.

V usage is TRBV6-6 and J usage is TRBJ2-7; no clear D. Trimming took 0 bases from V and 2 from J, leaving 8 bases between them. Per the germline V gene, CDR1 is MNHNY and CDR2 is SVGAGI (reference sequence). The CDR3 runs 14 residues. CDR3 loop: CASSYSVRTYEQYF. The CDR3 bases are TGTGCCAGCAGTTACTCCGTCAGAACCTACGAGCAGTACTTC.